The 10 T cell receptor beta chains below were found in one sample sequenced in a study of T cells in localized non-small cell lung cancer. Profiled with immunoSEQ multiplex PCR; TCRdb holds only in-frame clones, not every one. The table records about 3,400 clones, about 20% of them present only once. Here the sequenced sample was lung tumor tissue, taken before any cancer treatment. Source of these receptors: a man aged 18-49 years with stage II lung adenocarcinoma.

CDR3 residues: CASSLGLGTDTQYF. The CDR3 region has the DNA TGCGCCAGCAGCTTGGGGCTAGGCACAGATACGCAGTATTTT. The chain combines TRBV5-1 with TRBJ2-3; no reliable D call. Trimming pared 0 bases from V and 1 base from J, leaving 6 bases between. The CDR3 spans 14 residues. The germline CDR1 and CDR2 sequences are SGHRS and YFSETQ.

The sample holds a few counts of this clone. The genes are TRBV11-3 and TRBJ1-1; no definite D call. Deletions cut 4 bases from V and 4 bases from J, with 13 bases between. This CDR3 comprises 14 residues. CDR1 and CDR2 (germline): SGHNT, YENEEA. CDR3 loop: CASSSEMRATEAFF. In DNA, the CDR3 is TGTGCCAGCAGCTCCGAGATGAGGGCCACTGAAGCTTTCTTT.

V and J are TRBV19 and TRBJ1-2, with 7 positions matching TRBD1. Trimming removed 3 bases from V and 6 bases from J; junction bases left unmatched: 4. The CDR3 has 13 residues. Germline CDR1 reads LNHDA; CDR2 reads SQIVND (reference sequence). The CDR3 sequence is CASSINRGNGYTF. CDR3 in DNA: TGTGCCAGTAGTATCAACAGGGGAAATGGCTACACCTTC.

The chain links TRBV18 to TRBJ2-1; 12 bases are a match to TRBD2. V shed 3 bases and J 4 bases; nucleotides not matched to a gene: 4. This CDR3 region has 16 residues. Germline lookup yields CDR1 KGHSH and CDR2 LQKENI. The CDR3 here is CASSPSGTSGYNEQFF. The CDR3 DNA follows: TGTGCCAGCTCACCCTCCGGGACTAGCGGGTACAATGAGCAGTTCTTC.

In its sample, this clone was seen a few times. This chain joins TRBV11-3 and TRBJ1-1; TRBD1 is a possible D gene (6 bases). This CDR3 comprises 14 residues. The germline gives CDR1 SGHNT, CDR2 YENEEA. V lost 5 bases and J 0 bases, leaving 10 bases between the germline ends. Here the CDR3 reads CASSLNRVNTEAFF. CDR3 bases: TGTGCCAGCAGCCTGAACAGGGTGAACACTGAAGCTTTCTTT.

The chain combines TRBV30 with TRBJ1-5, with a weak D call TRBD1 (6 bases). This CDR3 region has 15 residues. The ends were cut back, 3 bases at V and 0 bases at J, with 12 bases in the middle. Germline CDR1 reads GTSNPN; CDR2 reads SVGIG (reference sequence). This CDR3 is CAWREQGLSNQPQHF. The DNA of the CDR3 is TGTGCCTGGAGGGAACAGGGACTTAGCAATCAGCCCCAGCATTTT.

The V gene is TRBV12-2, the J gene TRBJ2-2; TRBD1, as called in the table, went unchecked against the DNA. TRBV12-2 is a pseudogene segment. The CDR3 totals 16 residues. The CDR3 sequence is CASRLPEDRNTGELFF. The DNA for the CDR3 is TGTGCAAGTCGCTTACCCGAGGACAGGAACACCGGGGAGCTGTTTTTT.

This chain joins TRBV5-1 and TRBJ1-3; D unresolved. Germline values: CDR1 SGHRS, CDR2 YFSETQ. This CDR3 spans 15 amino acids. Deletions cut 5 bases from V and 0 bases from J, with 12 bases between. As DNA, the CDR3 is TGCGCCAGCAGTTCCGACCTCGGCTCTGGAAACACCATATATTTT. This sequence encodes CASSSDLGSGNTIYF.

In this sample, this clone turned up a few times. The rearrangement links TRBV9 to TRBJ1-2, with D possibly TRBD1 on 5 matching bases. The CDR3 length is 14 residues. Germline V gene lookup returns CDR1 SGDLS and CDR2 YYNGEE. V lost 7 bases and J 4 bases, leaving 17 bases between the germline ends. The CDR3 here is CASSPGDLGYGYTF. The CDR3 bases are TGTGCCAGCTCACCGGGGGACCTCGGCTATGGCTACACCTTC.

The V call is TRBV9, the J call TRBJ1-1; TRBD1 aligns across 10 bases. This CDR3 contains 15 residues. The ends lost 6 bases at V and 3 bases at J; junction bases unmatched: 8. Germline CDR1 and CDR2: SGDLS and YYNGEE. Here the CDR3 reads CASKPGQGFYTEAFF. As DNA, the CDR3 is TGTGCCAGCAAACCGGGACAGGGGTTTTACACTGAAGCTTTCTTT. The variable domain in full, with the rest retrieved from reference TRBV9 and TRBJ1-1, is DSGVTQTPKHLITATGQRVTLRCSPRSGDLSVYWYQQSLDQGLQFLIQYYNGEERAKGNILERFSAQQFPDLHSELNLSSLELGDSALYFCASKPGQGFYTEAFFGQGTRLTVV.